The 23 T cell receptor beta chains listed next were all sequenced from one sample in a study of tumor-infiltrating lymphocytes in primary liver carcinoma. From unsorted bulk tissue weighing about 20-33 mg, DNA and RNA were co-extracted. Starting material of around 460 ng total RNA yielded TCR beta cDNA via a constant-region primer. Amplification in three nested multiplex PCR rounds with slightly modified ARM-PCR gave rise to TCR beta libraries. Investigators reported that the first two PCR rounds, at roughly 10 cycles each, used TRBV1-TRBV30 forward primers with a C-beta reverse primer. TCRdb independently ran MiXCR on the multiplex PCR reads; one entry per CDR3 protein. The sample records under 200,000 distinct CDR3 sequences, just under 85% being singletons. The sequencing sample was made of tumor tissue from primary liver carcinoma. These receptor sequences come from a middle-aged man with primary liver carcinoma and hepatitis B virus infection.

Notes on this clonotype: This may be a read error: a much more frequent sequence differs by one nucleotide. The CDR3 sequence: CDSSPGQGDSNQPQHF. The CDR3 DNA is TGTGACAGCAGCCCCGGACAGGGAGATAGCAATCAGCCCCAGCATTTT. V usage is TRBV7-9 and J usage is TRBJ1-5; TRBD1 matches 8 bases. CDR3 size: 16 residues. Germline V gene sequence: CDR1 SEHNR, CDR2 FQNEAQ (reference sequence).

As concerns this clonotype: The junction shows a germline mismatch at one end, possibly a read error. This chain joins TRBV7-9 and TRBJ1-2, with 8 bases aligning to TRBD1. Germline CDR1 SEHNR, CDR2 FQNEAQ (reference sequence). This CDR3 has 16 residues. The CDR3: CASSQSGTGLVYGYIF. The CDR3 region has the DNA TGTGCCAGCAGCCAGAGCGGGACAGGTCTGGTATATGGCTACATCTTC.

The V and J genes are TRBV6-1 and TRBJ2-5; 7 bases are a match to TRBD2. V dropped 2 bases and J dropped 1; count of bases not matched to a gene: 4. This CDR3 region has 15 residues. CDR1 MNHNS and CDR2 SASEGT come from the germline V gene. The CDR3 reads CASSEISGGQETQYF. The CDR3 DNA follows: TGTGCCAGCAGTGAAATATCGGGGGGCCAAGAGACCCAGTACTTC.

The chain carries TRBV29-1 and TRBJ2-2, with D possibly being TRBD1 or TRBD2 (5 bases each). Germline CDR1 is SQVTM and CDR2 is ANQGSEA. V lost 6 bases and J lost 15, with 26 bases in between. This CDR3 has 14 residues. The CDR3 loop is CSVLGPGPTGVLFF. The CDR3 nucleotides read TGCAGCGTCCTAGGTCCGGGACCCACCGGGGTGTTGTTTTTT.

Points on this clonotype: Its ends do not fully match the called genes, so a read error is possible. This chain links TRBV29-1 with TRBJ1-5; D not resolved. Germline V gene sequence: CDR1 SQVTM, CDR2 ANQGSEA. The CDR3 runs 13 residues. CDR3 sequence (DNA): TGCAACGTTGTGTGTAGTGTTAATCAGCCCCAGCATTTT. As protein: CNVVCSVNQPQHF.

Turning to this clonotype: Since no conserved phenylalanine or tryptophan closes the CDR3, a read error is the likely cause. The V call is TRBV6-6, the J call TRBJ1-1, with 8 bases lining up with TRBD1. Germline V gene data show CDR1 as MNHNY and CDR2 as SVGAGI (reference sequence). This CDR3 contains 13 residues. Here the CDR3 reads CASSTGGTTGAFY. In nucleotides, the CDR3 is TGTGCCAGTAGCACAGGGGGGACTACTGGAGCTTTCTAT.

This chain uses TRBV10-3 with TRBJ2-7; D gene unclear. Germline CDR1 ENHRY, CDR2 SYGVKD. Trimming removed 4 bases from V and 13 bases from J, with 20 bases in between. The CDR3 runs to 13 residues. The CDR3 DNA reads TGTGCCATCAGTGGGCCGGAGAAGCACGAGCTATACTTC. It specifies CAISGPEKHELYF.

Of note for this clonotype: At one boundary the junction diverges from the germline segment, which might be a read error. This sequence joins TRBV11-2 and TRBJ2-7; 12 nucleotides match TRBD2. Germline loops: CDR1 SGHAT, CDR2 FQNNGV. The CDR3 covers 17 residues. The CDR3 region has the DNA TGTGCCATCAGACATGGACTAGCGGGAAGGTGGTCCTACAAGCAGTACTTC. Protein: CAIRHGLAGRWSYKQYF.

About this clonotype itself: Without the conserved terminal phenylalanine or tryptophan, this CDR3 likely stems from a read error. The chain uses TRBV6-1 and TRBJ1-5, with D unclear. Per the germline V gene, CDR1 is MNHNS and CDR2 is SASEGT. The CDR3 totals 13 residues. CDR3 protein: CASSEAHHQPQHI. The CDR3 nucleotides read TGTGCTAGCAGTGAGGCCCATCATCAGCCCCAGCATATT.

On this clonotype: Because the CDR3 is missing its conserved closing phenylalanine or tryptophan, this is likely a read error. The V gene is TRBV11-1, the J gene TRBJ2-3; D might be TRBD2 (5 bases). This CDR3 has 19 amino acids. The germline CDR1 and CDR2 sequences are SGHAT and FQDESV (reference sequence). Trimming shortened V by 4 bases and J by 0 bases, and 23 bases separated the two germline ends. CDR3 protein: CASSSGRSSVGASTDTQYI. CDR3 bases: TGTGCCAGCAGCTCTGGGAGAAGCTCTGTTGGAGCCAGCACAGATACGCAGTATATT.

As for this clonotype: No conserved phenylalanine or tryptophan ends this CDR3, so it is likely a read error. The DNA is left out, because the CDR3 cannot be placed on it with certainty; the CDR3 is given as TCRdb lists it. V and J are TRBV11-1 and TRBJ2-1; TRBD1 is the table's D call and was not checked against the DNA. Germline CDR1 SGHAT, CDR2 FQDESV (reference sequence). The CDR3 adds up to 16 amino acids, both ends counted. CDR3 sequence: CASSPRVGDSYNEKFL.

Details on this clonotype: At one end, the junction sequence differs from germline, possibly due to a read error. The chain has TRBV4-3 and TRBJ2-7, with TRBD2 as a possible D gene (6 bases). This CDR3 spans 16 amino acids. Germline V CDR1 and CDR2: LGHNA, YSLEER. CDR3 DNA: TGCGCCAGCAACCAAGAAATAGCGGCGAGGTCCTACAAGCAGTACTTC. Protein product: CASNQEIAARSYKQYF.

This clonotype was seen a single time. Relative to the germline gene, one junction end is altered; a read error may explain this. V gene TRBV11-3 combines with J gene TRBJ2-3, with a tentative D call TRBD2 (5 bases). The CDR3 runs to 15 residues. Germline CDR1 and CDR2: SGHNT and YENEEA. CDR3 sequence reads: CDSSFSRRRTDTQYF. Here the CDR3 DNA reads TGTGACAGCAGCTTTAGCAGGAGGCGGACGGATACGCAGTATTTT.

Of note for this clonotype: The germline gene is not matched at one end of the junction; a read error may be the cause. The rearrangement joins TRBV6-1 to TRBJ2-1, with 7 positions matching TRBD2. This CDR3 spans 15 amino acids. Per germline, CDR1 MNHNS and CDR2 SASEGT. The CDR3 DNA follows: TGTGCCAACAGTAAAGAATCGGGAGGATATAATGAGCAGTTCTTC. It specifies CANSKESGGYNEQFF.

The chain couples TRBV4-2 to TRBJ1-2, with D perhaps matching TRBD1 (6 bases). The CDR3 has 15 amino acids. In germline, CDR1 is LGHNA, CDR2 YNFKEQ. The CDR3 sequence: CISSQSGAGVYGYTF. Here the CDR3 DNA reads TGTATCAGCAGCCAATCGGGGGCCGGGGTTTATGGCTACACCTTC.

Remarks on this clonotype: Mismatch with germline at one junction end may stem from a read error. The V and J genes are TRBV6-6 and TRBJ2-4; D may be TRBD2 (5 bases). Looked up from germline, CDR1 is MNHNY and CDR2 is SVGAGI (reference sequence). CDR3 size: 16 residues. This CDR3 reads CVSSLGIGGSKNVQYF. CDR3 DNA: TGTGTCAGCAGCTTGGGGATAGGAGGATCCAAAAACGTTCAGTACTTC.

The chain is built from TRBV29-1 and TRBJ2-3; D is ambiguous. The ends were cut back, 4 bases at V and 12 bases at J, with 14 bases in the middle. Germline assignment: CDR1 SQVTM and CDR2 ANQGSEA. The length of the CDR3 is 11 residues. The CDR3 spells CSVARPSTQYF. Written as DNA, the CDR3 is TGCAGCGTTGCCAGGCCCTCAACACAGTATTTT.

CDR3 amino acids: CASSPRAGVNYGYTF. The CDR3, as DNA: TGTGCCAGCAGCCCACGTGCAGGGGTGAACTATGGCTACACCTTC. The chain joins TRBV7-8 to TRBJ1-2, with D perhaps matching TRBD1 (6 bases). Trimming stripped 5 bases from V and 2 bases from J, with 15 bases between. The CDR3 sequence is 15 residues long. Germline CDR1 SGHVS, CDR2 FQNEAQ.

The rearrangement uses TRBV29-1 and TRBJ1-3; no clear D gene. V lost 7 bases to trimming and J lost 1 base, with 11 bases between them. Germline-derived CDR1 and CDR2 are SQVTM and ANQGSEA. The CDR3 has 13 residues. CDR3 sequence reads: CSAERESGNTIYF. CDR3 nucleotides: TGCAGCGCCGAAAGGGAGTCTGGAAACACCATATATTTT.

About this clonotype itself: No conserved phenylalanine or tryptophan ends this CDR3, so it is likely a read error. The CDR3 reads CASSSETPEQGGDTQYS. The DNA for the CDR3 is TGTGCCAGCAGTTCCGAGACGCCGGAACAGGGGGGAGATACGCAGTATTCT. The rearrangement links TRBV6-5 to TRBJ2-3; 8 bases are shared with TRBD1. There are 17 residues in the CDR3. Germline V gene sequence: CDR1 MNHEY, CDR2 SVGAGI. The V gene end was trimmed by 4 bases and the J gene end by 5 bases; junction bases not matched to a gene: 14.

The genes are TRBV5-1 and TRBJ2-1, with D perhaps TRBD2 (6 bases). The CDR3 totals 15 residues. CDR1 is SGHRS and CDR2 is YFSETQ in the germline V gene. Trimming removed 0 bases at V and 12 bases at J, with 19 bases between. The CDR3: CASSLGRLVGGGQFF. The CDR3 DNA sequence: TGCGCCAGCAGCTTGGGAAGGCTAGTGGGAGGAGGGCAGTTCTTC.

Concerning this clonotype itself: Germline is not matched at one junction end, which may reflect a read error. This rearrangement joins TRBV10-3 to TRBJ2-5; the D call may be TRBD1 or TRBD2 (5 bases each). In germline, CDR1 is ENHRY, CDR2 SYGVKD. CDR3 length equals 14 residues. The CDR3 protein is CAISAAGLGETQHF. CDR3 bases: TGTGCCATCAGTGCGGCAGGGTTGGGAGAGACCCAGCACTTC.

About this clonotype itself: An end of the junction differs from the germline gene, which may be a read error. The chain uses TRBV14 and TRBJ2-1; tentative D call: TRBD1 (5 bases). The CDR3 covers 16 residues. From germline, CDR1 is SGHDN and CDR2 FVKESK. The CDR3 nucleotides read TGTGCCAGCAGCCCTAAGACAGTGTTGGGGTACAATGAGCAGCTCTTC. Amino acid sequence: CASSPKTVLGYNEQLF.